Detailed here is one T cell receptor (beta chain). Its antigen remains unidentified. No much larger clonotype is one base removed from it; base qualities were not supplied. The sample belongs to a study of vaccination effects on CD4 cells after COVID-19 (dated by TCRdb to between 2021 and 2022). Broadly, across the study: Two doses of either the BNT162b2 or the mRNA-1273 mRNA SARS-CoV-2 vaccine were administered to participants. Pre-vaccine samples from a couple of convalescent patients were drawn 16 days and one week before the first dose, 142 and 148 days after COVID-19 diagnosis. The study compared SARS-CoV-2 spike-specific CD4+ TCR repertoires before and after mRNA vaccination in COVID-19 convalescent patients and infection-naive vaccine recipients. Altogether, approximately 10 COVID-19 convalescent patients and several SARS-CoV-2-naive healthy vaccine recipients made up the full study. Cultures from other donors in the study were sequenced with the Oncomine TCR Beta short-read assay on an Illumina iSeq 100. Points the paper makes about the study in general: Marked clonal contraction was observed in both infection-induced and vaccine-induced clones at late post-vaccination timepoints, consistent with waning T cell responses. Among convalescent patients, the spike-reactive repertoire after vaccination was made up mainly of new vaccine-induced clones that were largely distinct from the clones induced by infection. The study was limited by a small number of convalescent patients and lacked early post-infection timepoints.

Library creation used the immunoSEQ multiplex PCR assay. DNA from the CD4+ T cells that had been cultured and isolated underwent TCR beta CDR3 sequencing. On the study's bioinformatics: Non-productive TCR sequences were removed, reads were trimmed to the CDR3 region, and CDR3s of at least 7 amino acids were retained. The MANAFEST web app was used to identify antigen-specific clonotypes by comparing expansion in peptide wells with expansion in reference cultures. To be called positive, a clone needed expansion at FDR<0.05 compared with the reference and with all other wells, an odds ratio greater than 5, and a frequency greater than 0.1% in two replicate wells. Cross-reactive clonotypes were defined as significantly expanded in SARS-CoV-2 spike wells and in at least one common cold coronavirus spike condition. CDR3 similarity was assessed by Levenshtein distance using the stringdist R package, and unrooted trees were constructed with ape in R 3.6.1. The source is immuneACCESS, and TCRdb retained only in-frame sequences with V and J called. Part of the clones is not carried over; for the studies checked, unresolved V genes explain less than half of this, and the remainder is unexplained. V, J and clone size are taken as reported in that table, and D and trimming were inferred from the DNA itself. This sample comprises roughly 70,000 clones, more than 65% of them detected only once. Around 5% of the sample is held by the ten biggest clonotypes.

Including the terminal cysteine and phenylalanine, the CDR3 comprises 13 residues. Just CDR3 DNA is preserved here, 39 bases in frame from base 1. V is clipped by 5 bases and J by 7 bases, and the sequence between their germline boundaries is 12 bases long. CDR1 and CDR2 (SGHTA, FQGNSA) derive from the germline V gene. In the ViraFEST assay, PBMC were stimulated with viral peptide pools, and antigen-specific CD4+ T cell clonotypes were then identified by expansion using TCR sequencing. After around ten days of culture, CD4+ T cells were isolated with the EasySep CD4+ T cell isolation kit. PCR-confirmed SARS-CoV-2 infection had occurred in convalescent patients between March and December 2020, before the Alpha, Beta and Delta variants emerged in the United States. Each well held roughly 2 million PBMC cultured in IMDM containing roughly 5% human AB serum, 8.5 to 10 IU/ml IL-2 and gentamicin, along with 8 to 10 ug/ml peptides. An HIV-1 Nef peptide pool served as the negative control culture condition. Half of the culture medium was replaced with fresh IL-2-containing medium on days 3 and 7. Unless otherwise noted, each peptide stimulation condition was cultured in triplicate wells. Using Ficoll-Paque Plus gradient centrifugation, PBMC were separated from whole blood and then either used fresh or cryopreserved at -140C. Genomic DNA was extracted from cultured CD4+ T cells with the QIAamp micro DNA kit.

The sequence was obtained from a human donor who had a prior SARS-CoV-2 infection. The sample was CD4+ T cells from PBMCs cultured with HIV peptides, taken before COVID-19 vaccination. The sample's cell subset or site, from its label and the paper: HIV-1 Nef peptide pool negative control/reference culture. The chain is made from TRBV7-2 and TRBJ1-5; no D gene is confidently identified. The DNA is TGTGCCAGCAGCGTCAGCAGTCCGCAGCCCCAGCATTTT. Its product reads: CASSVSSPQPQHF.